One and the same sample provided the 24 T cell receptor beta chains below, sequenced in a study of regulatory T cells in long-lasting Graves disease (dated by TCRdb to about 2021). The time point label, as the study defines it: newly diagnosed GD, antithyroid drugs for less than 3 months. For both TCR sequencing and RNA sequencing, RNA was extracted from PBMCs using TRIzol. Library prep was done by multiplex PCR. The sequencer was an Illumina HiSeq 4000. TCR beta libraries were built with iRepertoire HTBI primers and Arm-PCR amplification of CDR3 regions. The public reads were quality trimmed at Q25 with fastp and then assembled into clones with MiXCR by TCRdb, keeping productive beta chains. Identical CDR3 protein sequences are pooled into one entry, listed with their most common genes and DNA. The sample data list over 450,000 distinct CDR3 sequences, and around 12% of these were observed just once. The ten largest clones capture approximately 9% of the sample.

This same sample was also taken into another study, of T cells in Graves' hyperthyroidism and ophthalmopathy.

Sequencing was performed on peripheral blood mononuclear cells (PBMCs), taken at new diagnosis, from a patient treated with antithyroid drugs. Receptor source: a woman in her 30s with Graves disease. Donor details come from another sample of the same person, matched by shared clones.

This clonotype was recorded many times. The chain carries TRBV12-3 or TRBV12-4 and TRBJ1-3; 9 bases map to TRBD1. The ends lost 2 bases at V and 7 bases at J; junction bases unmatched: 3. This CDR3 has 14 residues. CDR3 bases: TGTGCCAGCAGTTTATCAGGACAGGGGAACACCATATATTTT. Amino acids: CASSLSGQGNTIYF.

This clonotype was counted ten times or more. The chain has TRBV11-3 and TRBJ2-3; 13 nucleotides match TRBD2. V was pared by 3 bases and J by 0 bases, with 6 bases of the junction left unmatched. This CDR3 has 18 amino acids. Germline V CDR1 and CDR2: SGHNT, YENEEA. The CDR3 DNA reads as TGTGCCAGCAGCTTCACTAGCGGGAGGGCCTTGAGCACAGATACGCAGTATTTT. Translated, it gives CASSFTSGRALSTDTQYF.

This clonotype has more than one count but fewer than ten. The rearrangement joins TRBV29-1 to TRBJ2-1; maybe TRBD1 (6 bases). This CDR3 comprises 15 residues. CDR1 SQVTM and CDR2 ANQGSEA come from the germline V gene. V was shortened by 3 bases and J by 1 base, with 13 bases between the two germline ends. CDR3 in amino acids: CSVERRTDSYNEQFF. As DNA, the CDR3 is TGCAGCGTTGAGCGTAGGACAGATTCCTACAATGAGCAGTTCTTC.

This clonotype was seen ten or more times. The genes are TRBV28 and TRBJ1-5; D remains ambiguous. This CDR3 is built from 14 residues. With 4 bases removed from V and 0 bases from J, the gap between germline ends came to 7 bases. CDR1 is MDHEN, CDR2 SYDVKM, per germline. For the CDR3, the DNA is TGTGCCAGCAGTTCGCAGTATAGCAATCAGCCCCAGCATTTT. Translation gives CASSSQYSNQPQHF.

This clonotype showed up many times. The chain uses TRBV2 and TRBJ2-1, with D hard to call. The germline V and J ends were trimmed by 3 bases and 2 bases, with 11 bases remaining between them. CDR1 is SNHLY and CDR2 is FYNNEI in the germline V gene. The CDR3 consists of 15 residues. CDR3 DNA: TGTGCCAGCAGTGATGGAGCTAACCCCTACAATGAGCAGTTCTTC. It is translated as CASSDGANPYNEQFF.

This clonotype has at least ten counts. This chain links TRBV19 with TRBJ1-5; D is undetermined. Germline loops: CDR1 LNHDA, CDR2 SQIVND (reference sequence). This CDR3 is built from 13 residues. Trimming shortened V by 9 bases and J by 3 bases, and 12 bases separated the two germline ends. CDR3 region: CASSPGLNQPQHF. DNA for the CDR3: TGTGCCAGCAGCCCCGGGCTCAATCAGCCCCAGCATTTT. Full variable domain (missing parts from reference TRBV19 and TRBJ1-5): DGGITQSPKYLFRKEGQNVTLSCEQNLNHDAMYWYRQDPGQGLRLIYYSQIVNDFQKGDIAEGYSVSREKKESFPLTVTSAQKNPTAFYLCASSPGLNQPQHFGDGTRLSIL.

The chain has TRBV4-3 and TRBJ2-1; TRBD2 is a possible D gene (6 bases). The length of the CDR3 is 17 residues. Germline V lookup: CDR1 LGHNA, CDR2 YSLEER. Trimming shortened V by 5 bases and J by 6 bases, and 23 bases separated the two germline ends. The CDR3 reads CASSSYWIGRGSNEQFF. Here the CDR3 DNA reads TGCGCCAGCAGCTCCTACTGGATCGGGAGAGGTAGCAATGAGCAGTTCTTC.

This clonotype came up many times. V usage is TRBV27 and J usage is TRBJ1-1, with 7 bases lining up with TRBD1. V lost 2 bases to trimming and J lost 5 bases; unmatched junction nucleotides: 11. CDR1 and CDR2 from the germline V gene are MNHEY and SMNVEV (reference sequence). The CDR3 is 16 residues long. CDR3: CASSLRQGWQRTEAFF. The CDR3 DNA reads TGTGCCAGCAGTTTAAGACAGGGATGGCAGAGAACTGAAGCTTTCTTT.

This clonotype was seen at least ten times. The chain joins TRBV20-1 to TRBJ1-2; no clear D gene. Germline V gene sequence: CDR1 DFQATT, CDR2 SNEGSKA (reference sequence). Trimming removed 2 bases at V and 4 bases at J, with 17 bases between. CDR3 length: 15 residues. CDR3 nucleotides: TGCAGTGCTAGACCCCCCGTGACGAGGTTCTATGGCTACACCTTC. Its protein is CSARPPVTRFYGYTF.

This clonotype has at least ten counts. The chain is built from TRBV12-3 or TRBV12-4 and TRBJ1-1; 9 positions agree with TRBD1. The CDR3 is 15 residues long. V was pared by 2 bases and J by 7 bases, with 8 bases of the junction left unmatched. The CDR3 sequence: CASSLFGTGRSEAFF. The CDR3 DNA reads TGTGCCAGCAGTTTATTTGGGACAGGGCGGAGTGAAGCTTTCTTT.

This clonotype was found many times. The V and J genes are TRBV10-3 and TRBJ2-7; 9 positions agree with TRBD1. Germline V lookup: CDR1 ENHRY, CDR2 SYGVKD. The CDR3 extends over 14 amino acids. Germline trimming cut 6 bases from V and 2 bases from J; bases unmatched to any gene: 5. Written as DNA, the CDR3 is TGTGCCATCAGGCGACAGGGGGAAACCTACGAGCAGTACTTC. Amino acid sequence: CAIRRQGETYEQYF.

The chain couples TRBV5-5 to TRBJ2-5, with 9 positions matching TRBD1. CDR3 size: 16 residues. CDR1 SGHKS and CDR2 YYEKEE come from the germline V gene (reference sequence). Trimming at V came to 4 bases and at J to 5 bases, leaving 12 bases not matched to a gene. The CDR3 here is CASSPFTMGQGETQYF. In DNA, the CDR3 is TGTGCCAGCAGCCCGTTCACGATGGGACAGGGTGAGACCCAGTACTTC.

This clonotype was recorded a few times. This chain uses TRBV20-1 with TRBJ2-7; TRBD1 aligns across 7 bases. With V trimmed by 3 bases and J by 2 bases, 4 bases remained unmatched. The CDR3 covers 13 residues. Germline V lookup: CDR1 DFQATT, CDR2 SNEGSKA (reference sequence). The CDR3 spells CSARGQIPYEQYF. The CDR3 nucleotides are TGCAGTGCTAGGGGACAGATTCCCTACGAGCAGTACTTC.

As to this clonotype: Possible read error: a much larger clone is one base away. The rearrangement uses TRBV27 and TRBJ2-7; 14 bases match TRBD2. V gave up 6 bases and J gave up 4 bases; unmatched junction bases: 5. Looked up from germline, CDR1 is MNHEY and CDR2 is SMNVEV (reference sequence). This CDR3 is built from 15 residues. This CDR3 reads CASREGLAGVYEQYF. The DNA for the CDR3 is TGTGCCAGCAGGGAGGGACTAGCGGGAGTATACGAGCAGTACTTC.

Remarks on this clonotype: A far more abundant clone sits one base away, making this likely a read error. The J gene is TRBJ2-7, the V gene TRBV30; 10 bases are a match to TRBD2. Judging by the DNA end, TRBJ2-3 fits better; the J call may be wrong. Germline V lookup: CDR1 GTSNPN, CDR2 SVGIG (reference sequence). This CDR3 region has 15 residues. CDR3 in DNA: TGTGTCTGGACTCTAGCGGGAGCAGCCGCAGATACGCAGTATTTT. It translates to CVWTLAGAAADTQYF.

This clonotype occurred many times. This sequence joins TRBV7-9 and TRBJ2-3; D not resolved. Germline-derived CDR1 and CDR2 are SEHNR and FQNEAQ (reference sequence). Deletions cut 7 bases from V and 2 bases from J, with 7 bases between. The CDR3 is made up of 12 amino acids. The DNA of the CDR3 is TGTGCCAGCACCCATTCCACAGATACGCAGTATTTT. Its translation: CASTHSTDTQYF.

This clonotype has ten or more counts. V usage is TRBV7-9 and J usage is TRBJ2-3; 7 bases fit TRBD2. This CDR3 has 12 residues. CDR1 and CDR2 (germline): SEHNR, FQNEAQ (reference sequence). Germline trimming cut 7 bases from V and 5 bases from J; bases unmatched to any gene: 3. The CDR3: CASTPGGDTQYF. CDR3 nucleotide sequence: TGTGCCAGCACCCCGGGGGGAGATACGCAGTATTTT.

This clonotype was counted ten times or more. V usage is TRBV12-3 or TRBV12-4 and J usage is TRBJ2-7, with TRBD1 as a possible D gene (6 bases). V was shortened by 1 base and J by 6 bases, with 13 bases between the two germline ends. The CDR3 contains 14 residues. Here the CDR3 reads CASSLGQGLGEQYF. The CDR3 nucleotides read TGTGCCAGCAGTTTAGGGCAGGGGTTAGGCGAGCAGTACTTC.

Only a few counts were recorded for this clonotype. The chain combines TRBV19 with TRBJ1-1, with 10 bases matching TRBD1. This CDR3 comprises 16 residues. Germline values: CDR1 LNHDA, CDR2 SQIVND (reference sequence). J was trimmed by 1 base and V by 10 bases; bases with no gene match: 12. This CDR3 reads CATDRGRLRGNTEAFF. CDR3 bases: TGTGCCACCGACAGGGGGCGTCTACGGGGGAACACTGAAGCTTTCTTT.

In regard to this clonotype: This may be a read error: a much more frequent sequence differs by one nucleotide. In this CDR3 the conserved last residue, phenylalanine or tryptophan, is missing, so a read error is likely. CDR3 DNA sequence: TGCAGTGCTAGGAAGCTAGCGGGAGGACAAGAGACCCAGTACTCC. It specifies CSARKLAGGQETQYS. The chain is built from TRBV20-1 and TRBJ2-7; 11 bases line up with TRBD2. The J call is doubtful: the DNA matches TRBJ2-5 better. This CDR3 is built from 15 residues. Germline V gives CDR1 DFQATT, CDR2 SNEGSKA (reference sequence).

In its sample, this clonotype was seen many times. The gene calls are TRBV7-9 and TRBJ2-5; D could derive from TRBD1 or TRBD2 (7 bases each). Germline V gene lookup returns CDR1 SEHNR and CDR2 FQNEAQ (reference sequence). The CDR3 sequence is 15 residues long. V lost 5 bases to trimming and J lost 6 bases, with 19 bases between them. CDR3: CASSNRGGGGQTQYF. Written as DNA, the CDR3 is TGTGCCAGCAGCAACCGAGGGGGCGGGGGACAGACCCAGTACTTC.

This clonotype appeared many times. This chain links TRBV30 with TRBJ2-5; a weak D match, TRBD1 (5 bases). CDR1 and CDR2 (germline): GTSNPN, SVGIG (reference sequence). The CDR3 is 13 amino acids. V shed 4 bases and J shed 5 bases, with 14 bases lying between them. CDR3 DNA sequence: TGTGCCTGGAATGTCGACAGTGGGGAGACCCAGTACTTC. Translated, it gives CAWNVDSGETQYF.

This clonotype was counted many times. V and J are TRBV9 and TRBJ2-6; 8 bases are shared with TRBD1. V lost 1 base, J lost 0 bases, and 12 bases stayed unmatched. CDR3 length: 20 residues. Per the germline V gene, CDR1 is SGDLS and CDR2 is YYNGEE. In DNA, the CDR3 is TGTGCCAGCAGCGTACAAATTGGAACAGGGGGGAACTCTGGGGCCAACGTCCTGACTTTC. Protein sequence: CASSVQIGTGGNSGANVLTF.

The J gene is TRBJ2-1, the V gene TRBV7-9; 8 bases match TRBD2. The germline CDR1 and CDR2 sequences are SEHNR and FQNEAQ (reference sequence). This CDR3 is 14 amino acids long. V lost 5 bases, J lost 6 bases, and 6 bases stayed unmatched. CDR3 in amino acids: CASSPLLAVNEQFF. The CDR3 region has the DNA TGTGCCAGCAGCCCATTACTAGCGGTCAATGAGCAGTTCTTC.